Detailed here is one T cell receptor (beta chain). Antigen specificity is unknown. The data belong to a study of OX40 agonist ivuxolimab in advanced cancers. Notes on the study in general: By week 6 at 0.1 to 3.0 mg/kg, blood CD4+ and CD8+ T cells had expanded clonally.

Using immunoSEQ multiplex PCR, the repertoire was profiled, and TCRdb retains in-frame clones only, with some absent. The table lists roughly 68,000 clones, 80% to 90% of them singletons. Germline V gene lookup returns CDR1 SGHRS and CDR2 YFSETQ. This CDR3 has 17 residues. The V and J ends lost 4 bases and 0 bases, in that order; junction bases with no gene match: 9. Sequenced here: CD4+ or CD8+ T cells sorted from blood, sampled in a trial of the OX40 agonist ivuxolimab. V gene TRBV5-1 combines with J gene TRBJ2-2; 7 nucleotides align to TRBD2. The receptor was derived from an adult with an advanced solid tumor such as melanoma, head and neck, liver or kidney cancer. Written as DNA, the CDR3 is TGCGCCAGCAGCCGGTTCAGCGGGACCTCGAACACCGGGGAGCTGTTTTTT. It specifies CASSRFSGTSNTGELFF.